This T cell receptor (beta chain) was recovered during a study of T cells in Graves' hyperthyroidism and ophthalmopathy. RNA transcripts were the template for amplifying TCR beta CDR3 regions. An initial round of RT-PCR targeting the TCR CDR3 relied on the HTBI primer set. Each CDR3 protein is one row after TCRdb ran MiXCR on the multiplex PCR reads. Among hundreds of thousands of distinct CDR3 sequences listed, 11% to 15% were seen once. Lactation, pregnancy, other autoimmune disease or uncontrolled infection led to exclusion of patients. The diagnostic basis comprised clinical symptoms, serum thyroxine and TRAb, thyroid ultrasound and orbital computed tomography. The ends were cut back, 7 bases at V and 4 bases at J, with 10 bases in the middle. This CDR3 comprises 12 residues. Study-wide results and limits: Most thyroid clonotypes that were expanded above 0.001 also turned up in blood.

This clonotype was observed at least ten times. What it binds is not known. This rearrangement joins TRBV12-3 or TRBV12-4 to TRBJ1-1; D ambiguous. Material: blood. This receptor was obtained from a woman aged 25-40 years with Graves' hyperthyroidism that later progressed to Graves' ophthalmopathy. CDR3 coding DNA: TGTGCCAGCACCCCGTATGGCACTGAAGCTTTCTTT. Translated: CASTPYGTEAFF.